This T cell receptor beta chain is from a study of OX40 agonist ivuxolimab in advanced cancers. A note on the overall study: Ivuxolimab was a fully human IgG2 agonistic monoclonal antibody targeting the costimulatory receptor OX40 (CD134). Intravenous ivuxolimab was administered to patients every 2 weeks at six dose levels: 0.01, 0.1, 0.3, 1.5, 3 and 10 mg/kg. Of the roughly 51 patients in dose escalation, about 19 had hepatocellular carcinoma, around 15 had melanoma, 9 had renal cell carcinoma and 9 had head and neck cancer. In the dose-escalation cohort, 70% to 85% of patients were male, and the mean age was 60 years with a range of roughly 20 to 85. Prior anti-PD-1, anti-PD-L1 or anti-CTLA-4 therapy was permitted, and checkpoint inhibitors had been received by approximately 39% of dose-escalation patients. Partial responses were achieved by three dose-escalation patients, of whom one had hepatocellular carcinoma and two had cutaneous melanoma. Peripheral TCRbeta sequencing aimed to test whether ivuxolimab altered TCR sequence diversity and caused clonal T-cell expansion. The paper covers the monotherapy dose-escalation part of the phase I ivuxolimab trial, which included N of about 56 patients.

The trial excluded patients who had a history of autoimmune disease or who were on systemic immunosuppression. In every dose cohort, peripheral blood was drawn for TCR sequencing at baseline, cycle 4 day 1, and cycle 7 day 1. Samples were obtained from an open-label, multicenter, first-in-human phase I dose-escalation trial of ivuxolimab. The trial enrolled adults with locally advanced or metastatic head and neck squamous cell, hepatocellular, melanoma or renal cell carcinoma. Before TCR sequencing, CD4+ and CD8+ T cells were separately sorted from peripheral blood. Genomic DNA was isolated from the sorted cells so that the TCRbeta CDR3 region could be sequenced. The immunoSEQ Assay was used for sequencing of TCRbeta CDR3 regions. TCRdb's version of the immuneACCESS table is confined to in-frame rearrangements and falls short of the full clone set. An unresolved V gene accounts for under half of the shortfall where checked; the remainder is of unknown origin. This sample is represented by about 93,000 clones; approximately 94% of them were singletons. The top ten clones comprise about 2.6% of the sample.

Notes on this clone: Its antigen is not yet known. No per-base quality is available; no much larger clone lies one base away.

Broader findings and caveats from the paper: In the 0.1-3.0 mg/kg groups, partial responders were among the patients with the lowest normalized peripheral clonal expansion, particularly in CD8+ T cells. After ivuxolimab, CD8+ T cells had more expanded clones than CD4+ T cells on average. At doses from 0.1 to 3.0 mg/kg, clonal expansion was seen in both CD4+ and CD8+ blood T cells between baseline and week 6. The antigen specificity of the clonally expanded peripheral T cells was not determined. Low levels of normalized T-cell clonal expansion were also seen in some patients who did not respond.

A distance of 19 bases separates the germline ends of V and J, which lose 3 bases and 10 bases respectively. The CDR3 numbers 16 residues from cysteine through phenylalanine. Left in the record is the CDR3 DNA by itself, 48 bases read in frame from the first base. Per the germline V gene, LGHNA is the CDR1 and YSLEER is the CDR2. This receptor was obtained from an adult with an advanced solid tumor such as melanoma, head and neck, liver or kidney cancer. Here the sequenced sample was CD4+ or CD8+ T cells sorted from blood, taken in a trial of the OX40 agonist ivuxolimab. The chain couples TRBV4-3 to TRBJ1-6, with TRBD1 tentatively as D gene (6 bases match). The sequenced DNA: TGCGCCAGCAGCCAGAGTAGGTCCAGGGGATCATCACCCCTCCACTTT. The resulting protein is CASSQSRSRGSSPLHF.